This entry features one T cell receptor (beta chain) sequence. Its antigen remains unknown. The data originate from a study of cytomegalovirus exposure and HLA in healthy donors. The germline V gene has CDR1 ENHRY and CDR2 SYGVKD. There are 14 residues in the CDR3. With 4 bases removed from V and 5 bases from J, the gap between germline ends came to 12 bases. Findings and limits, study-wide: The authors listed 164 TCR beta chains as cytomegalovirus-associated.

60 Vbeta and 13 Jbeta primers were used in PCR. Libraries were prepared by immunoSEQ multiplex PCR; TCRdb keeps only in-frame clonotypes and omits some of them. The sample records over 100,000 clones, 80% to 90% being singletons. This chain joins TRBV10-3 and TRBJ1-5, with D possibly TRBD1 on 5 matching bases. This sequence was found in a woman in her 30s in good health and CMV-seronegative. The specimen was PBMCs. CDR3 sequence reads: CAISGGEDYQPQHF. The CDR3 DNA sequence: TGTGCCATCAGTGGAGGGGAGGATTATCAGCCCCAGCATTTT.